Shown below are 21 T cell receptor beta chains from a single sample sequenced in a study of CD8+CD57+ T cells in acquired aplastic anemia. Genomic DNA was employed as the template in profiling TCR beta VDJ and CDR3. TCRdb re-called the reads with MiXCR, one entry per CDR3 protein. The sample records more than 150,000 distinct CDR3 sequences, 46% being singletons. Input material: sorted CD4+, CD8+, or CD8+CD57+ T cells (not recorded which) from PBMCs. These receptors were obtained from a human donor in good health.

The chain has TRBV7-2 and TRBJ2-5, with 8 bases aligning to TRBD1. CDR3 length: 15 amino acids. J was trimmed by 3 bases and V by 4 bases; bases with no gene match: 7. Germline loops: CDR1 SGHTA, CDR2 FQGNSA. DNA for the CDR3: TGTGCCAGCAGCTCGGACAGGGTAGGAGAAGAGACCCAGTACTTC. The encoded protein is CASSSDRVGEETQYF.

The chain combines TRBV29-1 with TRBJ2-2, with no clear D. The CDR3 consists of 13 residues. Trimming cost V 1 base and J 6 bases, with 9 bases left between them. Germline V CDR1 and CDR2: SQVTM, ANQGSEA. CDR3: CSVEARHAGELFF. The CDR3 DNA reads TGCAGCGTTGAAGCGCGACACGCCGGGGAGCTGTTTTTT.

This clonotype appeared many times. The gene calls are TRBV3-1 and TRBJ2-7; D is ambiguous. Germline V gives CDR1 LGHDT, CDR2 YNNKEL (reference sequence). V was shortened by 1 base and J by 5 bases, with 9 bases between the two germline ends. The CDR3 totals 13 residues. This CDR3 reads CASSQVFGHEQYF. The CDR3 DNA reads as TGTGCCAGCAGCCAAGTCTTTGGTCACGAGCAGTACTTC.

V gene TRBV12-3 or TRBV12-4 combines with J gene TRBJ2-3; 12 nucleotides align to TRBD1. The CDR3 spans 18 residues. Trimming removed 4 bases from V and 5 bases from J; junction bases left unmatched: 13. The CDR3 DNA reads as TGTGCCAGCAGTTCGCACGGTGGGACAGGGGGCTTTGGAGATACGCAGTATTTT. Its translation: CASSSHGGTGGFGDTQYF.

The genes are TRBV11-3 and TRBJ2-7; the D gene is possibly TRBD2 (6 bases). Germline lookup yields CDR1 SGHNT and CDR2 YENEEA. V was trimmed by 3 bases and J by 10 bases, leaving 16 bases between them. This CDR3 has 13 residues. CDR3 region: CASSFPGRPQQYF. Written as DNA, the CDR3 is TGTGCCAGCAGCTTTCCCGGGAGACCACAACAGTACTTC.

The V call is TRBV5-6, the J call TRBJ1-1, with D hard to call. Germline lookup yields CDR1 SGHDT and CDR2 YYEEEE. V lost 2 bases to trimming and J lost 11 bases, with 10 bases between them. The CDR3 spans 11 residues. The CDR3 region is CASSLGRRAFF. The CDR3 DNA reads TGTGCCAGCAGCTTAGGCAGAAGGGCTTTCTTT.

This chain joins TRBV20-1 and TRBJ2-3; 12 bases match TRBD2. Trimming removed 5 bases from V and 5 bases from J; junction bases left unmatched: 11. The germline gives CDR1 DFQATT, CDR2 SNEGSKA (reference sequence). The CDR3 consists of 16 residues. The CDR3 protein is CSAGKLAGGLKDTQYF. The CDR3 DNA reads TGCAGTGCTGGAAAGCTAGCGGGGGGGCTAAAAGATACGCAGTATTTT.

There are many counts of this clonotype. V usage is TRBV9 and J usage is TRBJ2-2; 7 bases map to TRBD1. The trim removed 0 bases at V and 4 bases at J, leaving 6 bases unmatched. This CDR3 comprises 16 residues. Germline CDR1 and CDR2: SGDLS and YYNGEE. CDR3 amino acids: CASSVVQGTATGELFF. CDR3 coding DNA: TGTGCCAGCAGCGTAGTCCAAGGGACAGCCACCGGGGAGCTGTTTTTT.

This chain joins TRBV29-1 and TRBJ1-1, with D tentatively TRBD1 (5 bases). This CDR3 region has 15 residues. V shed 4 bases and J shed 1 base, with 16 bases lying between them. Per the germline V gene, CDR1 is SQVTM and CDR2 is ANQGSEA. The CDR3 DNA sequence: TGCAGCGTTGTAGTTAGGGGAATTGAGAACACTGAAGCTTTCTTT. Its protein is CSVVVRGIENTEAFF.

The gene calls are TRBV9 and TRBJ2-2; 10 nucleotides agree with TRBD2. Trimming took 4 bases from V and 2 from J; bases not matched to a gene: 5. CDR3 size: 16 residues. CDR1 SGDLS and CDR2 YYNGEE come from the germline V gene. The chain's CDR3 is CASSTGLAVNTGELFF. The DNA of the CDR3 is TGTGCCAGCAGCACTGGACTAGCGGTTAACACCGGGGAGCTGTTTTTT.

This clonotype showed up many times. The chain links TRBV7-2 to TRBJ2-1, with D tentatively TRBD1 or TRBD2 (5 bases each). The V end was cut by 0 bases, the J end by 8 bases, with 8 bases between. The CDR3 has 13 residues. Germline-derived CDR1 and CDR2 are SGHTA and FQGNSA. The CDR3 here is CASSLAGRYEQFF. The CDR3 DNA sequence: TGTGCCAGCAGCTTAGCGGGACGGTATGAGCAGTTCTTC.

The chain recombines TRBV15 with TRBJ1-4; maybe TRBD1 (6 bases). This CDR3 region has 15 residues. Germline CDR1 and CDR2: LNHNV and YYDKDF (reference sequence). V shed 4 bases and J shed 4 bases, with 13 bases lying between them. CDR3: CATSTGQWDNEKLFF. DNA for the CDR3: TGTGCCACCAGCACCGGACAGTGGGATAATGAAAAACTGTTTTTT.

This chain's CDR3 is CASGGGGVQETQYF. In DNA form, the CDR3 reads TGTGCCAGTGGGGGGGGAGGAGTCCAAGAGACCCAGTACTTC. The J gene is TRBJ2-5, the V gene TRBV6-1; 7 bases match TRBD2. Trimming at V came to 9 bases and at J to 1 base, leaving 8 bases not matched to a gene. The CDR3 totals 14 residues. From germline, CDR1 is MNHNS and CDR2 SASEGT.

This chain connects TRBV15 to TRBJ2-3, with D possibly TRBD2 on 6 matching bases. The CDR3 consists of 18 residues. Per the germline V gene, CDR1 is LNHNV and CDR2 is YYDKDF (reference sequence). V was cut by 1 base and J by 6 bases, with 23 bases left in between. CDR3 nucleotides: TGTGCCACCAGCAGAGTAAGACTAGGGTTTCACGCGCCGGATACGCAGTATTTT. Its protein is CATSRVRLGFHAPDTQYF.

This sequence joins TRBV9 and TRBJ2-7, with D possibly TRBD1 on 6 matching bases. The CDR3 loop spans 14 amino acids. Trimming cost V 3 bases and J 2 bases, with 12 bases left between them. Germline lookup yields CDR1 SGDLS and CDR2 YYNGEE. The CDR3 region is CASSAGVGTYEQYF. The CDR3 region has the DNA TGTGCCAGCAGCGCAGGGGTCGGAACCTACGAGCAGTACTTC.

The chain links TRBV5-1 to TRBJ2-5, with D unclear. Germline V gene sequence: CDR1 SGHRS, CDR2 YFSETQ. Trimming took 5 bases from V and 3 from J, leaving 8 bases between them. The CDR3 covers 12 residues. The CDR3 nucleotides are TGCGCCAGCAGGATAGCCAAAGAGACCCAGTACTTC. The encoded protein is CASRIAKETQYF. Filled out from reference TRBV5-1 and TRBJ2-5, the complete variable domain reads KAGVTQTPRYLIKTRGQQVTLSCSPISGHRSVSWYQQTPGQGLQFLFEYFSETQRNKGNFPGRFSGRQFSNSRSEMNVSTLELGDSALYLCASRIAKETQYFGPGTRLLVL.

Comment on this clonotype: One end of the junction fails to match germline, which may point to a read error. V and J are TRBV5-6 and TRBJ2-7; 11 bases fit TRBD2. The V gene's germline CDR1 is SGHDT and CDR2 YYEEEE. The CDR3 loop spans 16 amino acids. CDR3 in amino acids: CACSSRKRLAGYEQYF. CDR3 nucleotides: TGTGCCTGCAGCTCCCGAAAAAGACTAGCGGGATACGAGCAGTACTTC.

This clonotype occurred many times. The chain uses TRBV6-1 and TRBJ1-2; TRBD1 is a possible D gene (5 bases). The CDR3 is 14 amino acids. Germline V CDR1 and CDR2: MNHNS, SASEGT. Trimming took off 6 bases at V and 4 bases at J, with 15 bases between the two ends. The CDR3 loop reads CASSRKAGIYGYTF. DNA for the CDR3: TGTGCCAGCAGCCGAAAGGCAGGGATCTATGGCTACACCTTC.

This clonotype appeared many times. This chain uses TRBV4-3 with TRBJ1-2, with D perhaps TRBD1 (6 bases). Germline CDR1 LGHNA, CDR2 YSLEER. V was trimmed by 5 bases and J by 8 bases, leaving 18 bases between them. This CDR3 region has 14 residues. The CDR3 here is CASSGGGSPGGYTF. CDR3 nucleotide sequence: TGCGCCAGCAGCGGGGGGGGCTCTCCGGGAGGCTACACCTTC.

This chain joins TRBV11-2 and TRBJ2-7, with a possible D match to TRBD2 (7 bases). The V and J ends lost 5 bases and 5 bases respectively, with 16 bases between them. The CDR3 runs 14 residues. Germline V gives CDR1 SGHAT, CDR2 FQNNGV. The CDR3 sequence is CASSPRGGAHEQYF. CDR3 in DNA: TGTGCCAGCAGCCCCCGTGGGGGGGCCCACGAGCAGTACTTC.

In its sample, this clonotype was seen many times. V and J are TRBV20-1 and TRBJ1-5; D is unresolved. The V gene lost 0 bases and the J gene lost 2 bases, with 17 bases spanning the gap. This CDR3 is 17 amino acids long. Germline V gene lookup returns CDR1 DFQATT and CDR2 SNEGSKA (reference sequence). The CDR3 loop is CSARDLKGRTRNQPQHF. CDR3 in DNA: TGCAGTGCTAGAGATCTGAAAGGCAGGACCCGCAATCAGCCCCAGCATTTT.